Presented here are 10 T cell receptor beta chains from one specimen sequenced in a study of T cells of healthy individuals. TCRdb reprocessed the 5' RACE reads via MiXCR and lists one record per CDR3 protein. There are more than 85,000 distinct CDR3 sequences in the sample; 17% occur only once, and over 5% lies in the top ten. The receptors originated from a human donor in good health.

The chain employs TRBV20-1 and TRBJ1-1; D gene ambiguous. From germline, CDR1 is DFQATT and CDR2 SNEGSKA (reference sequence). Deletions cut 0 bases from V and 2 bases from J, with 7 bases between. CDR3 length: 13 residues. CDR3 DNA: TGCAGTGCTAGAGATAGCACAAACACTGAAGCTTTCTTT. Its protein product is CSARDSTNTEAFF.

V gene TRBV10-3 combines with J gene TRBJ2-7; a weak D match, TRBD1 (6 bases). This CDR3 contains 12 residues. Germline-derived CDR1 and CDR2 are ENHRY and SYGVKD. Trimming stripped 2 bases from V and 6 bases from J, with 8 bases between. CDR3 loop: CAISEGQSEQYF. CDR3 coding DNA: TGTGCCATCAGTGAGGGACAGAGCGAGCAGTACTTC.

This clonotype was counted many times. The rearrangement uses TRBV15 and TRBJ2-1, with TRBD2 identical over 7 bases. Trimming at V came to 0 bases and at J to 7 bases, leaving 12 bases not matched to a gene. CDR1 and CDR2 from the germline V gene are LNHNV and YYDKDF (reference sequence). The CDR3 contains 17 residues. CDR3 DNA: TGTGCCACCAGCAGAGATCTTATGGCGGGAGTATGGAATGAGCAGTTCTTC. Amino acid sequence: CATSRDLMAGVWNEQFF.

The genes are TRBV28 and TRBJ2-6; 7 bases fit TRBD1. With 6 bases clipped from V and 4 bases from J, the junction kept 6 bases outside the gene matches. Germline lookup yields CDR1 MDHEN and CDR2 SYDVKM. This CDR3 is built from 15 residues. The CDR3 nucleotides are TGTGCCAGCAGCCCGCAGGGGGACGGGGCCAACGTCCTGACTTTC. Translation: CASSPQGDGANVLTF.

Remarks on this clonotype: Sequence at one end of the junction differs from germline and may be a read error. The J gene is TRBJ2-5, the V gene TRBV4-1; D is perhaps TRBD2 (6 bases). The germline CDR1 and CDR2 sequences are MGHRA and YSYEKL. CDR3 size: 17 residues. CDR3 residues: CASSKDRNSGNQETQYF. The CDR3 nucleotides are TGCGCCAGCAGCAAAGATCGGAATAGCGGAAACCAAGAGACCCAGTACTTC.

This clonotype was seen a few times. This chain connects TRBV4-3 to TRBJ2-1, with unresolved D. The germline V gene has CDR1 LGHNA and CDR2 YSLEER. The CDR3 contains 14 residues. V lost 2 bases to trimming and J lost 10 bases, with 15 bases between them. CDR3 region: CASSQTDSVPEQFF. CDR3 nucleotide sequence: TGCGCCAGCAGCCAAACTGACTCGGTCCCAGAGCAGTTCTTC.

This clonotype has a handful of counts. The chain links TRBV7-9 to TRBJ2-3; TRBD2 might be the D (7 bases). Germline lookup yields CDR1 SEHNR and CDR2 FQNEAQ (reference sequence). The CDR3 sequence is 15 residues long. V was clipped by 4 bases and J by 5 bases, with 16 bases between them. The CDR3 reads CASSSGGGAVDTQYF. CDR3 sequence (DNA): TGTGCCAGCAGCTCCGGAGGGGGGGCGGTAGATACGCAGTATTTT. Combining the CDR3 with reference TRBV7-9 and TRBJ2-3 gives the whole variable domain DTGVSQNPRHKITKRGQNVTFRCDPISEHNRLYWYRQTLGQGPEFLTYFQNEAQLEKSRLLSDRFSAERPKGSFSTLEIQRTEQGDSAMYLCASSSGGGAVDTQYFGPGTRLTVL.

This clonotype showed up just a few times. This CDR3 is CASSLTAGPPYEQYF. CDR3 in DNA: TGTGCCAGCAGCTTAACAGCAGGGCCGCCCTACGAGCAGTACTTC. The chain has TRBV12-3 or TRBV12-4 and TRBJ2-7; D perhaps matches TRBD1 (5 bases). The CDR3 consists of 15 residues. The V end lost 6 bases, the J end lost 2 bases, and 17 bases lay between the germline ends.

About this clonotype itself: A much larger clone lies one base from this, so it may be a read error. This rearrangement joins TRBV12-3 or TRBV12-4 to TRBJ2-5, with D unclear. This CDR3 is built from 11 residues. Trimming pared 6 bases from V and 8 bases from J, leaving 10 bases between. CDR3 nucleotides: TGTGCCAGCAGGAAAATGGATACCCAGTACTTC. Translated: CASRKMDTQYF.

The genes are TRBV7-2 and TRBJ1-5; 9 bases fit TRBD1. Per germline, CDR1 SGHTA and CDR2 FQGNSA. The CDR3 has 14 residues. V was clipped by 5 bases and J by 7 bases; unmatched bases: 6. CDR3 loop: CASSTWTGEQPQHF. DNA for the CDR3: TGTGCCAGCAGCACTTGGACAGGGGAACAGCCCCAGCATTTT.